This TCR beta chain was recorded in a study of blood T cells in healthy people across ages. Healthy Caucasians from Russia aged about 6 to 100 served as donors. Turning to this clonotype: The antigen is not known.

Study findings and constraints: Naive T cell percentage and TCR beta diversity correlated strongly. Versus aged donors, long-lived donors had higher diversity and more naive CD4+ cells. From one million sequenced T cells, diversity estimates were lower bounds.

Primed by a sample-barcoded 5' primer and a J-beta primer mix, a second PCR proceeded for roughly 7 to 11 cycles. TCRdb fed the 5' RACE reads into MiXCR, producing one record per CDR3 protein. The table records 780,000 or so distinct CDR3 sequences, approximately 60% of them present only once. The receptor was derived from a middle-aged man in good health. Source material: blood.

This CDR3 is CASSYPTIYNEQFF. The CDR3 DNA follows: TGTGCCAGCAGTTACCCTACGATCTACAATGAGCAGTTCTTC. The chain couples TRBV6-2 or TRBV6-3 to TRBJ2-1; D call uncertain. The CDR3 runs 14 residues. CDR1 is MNHEY and CDR2 is SVGEGT in the germline V gene. The V gene lost 2 bases and the J gene lost 3 bases, with 8 bases spanning the gap.